This T cell receptor (beta chain) was found in a study of T cell repertoires in cytomegalovirus infection. Across the study: The public TCR beta signatures pointed to both CMV infection and matching HLA type.

This clonotype was seen a handful of times. No antigen is known for it. TCRdb itself ran the reads through MiXCR, one entry per CDR3 protein. The table lists about 770,000 distinct CDR3 sequences, almost 30% of them singletons. Germline V gene lookup returns CDR1 LGHDT and CDR2 YNNKEL (reference sequence). The CDR3 consists of 13 residues. The V and J ends lost 1 base and 10 bases respectively, with 12 bases between them. The sequenced sample was cultured CD8+ T cells from PBMCs, obtained from culture after CMV antigen stimulation. The source is a human donor in good health (CMV status not recorded). Some clones in this sample may be carry-over from other donors' samples. J is TRBJ2-3 and V is TRBV3-1; perhaps TRBD1 as D (6 bases). The CDR3 DNA sequence: TGTGCCAGCAGCCAAGGGGGGCCGGGTTCGCAGTATTTT. It encodes CASSQGGPGSQYF.